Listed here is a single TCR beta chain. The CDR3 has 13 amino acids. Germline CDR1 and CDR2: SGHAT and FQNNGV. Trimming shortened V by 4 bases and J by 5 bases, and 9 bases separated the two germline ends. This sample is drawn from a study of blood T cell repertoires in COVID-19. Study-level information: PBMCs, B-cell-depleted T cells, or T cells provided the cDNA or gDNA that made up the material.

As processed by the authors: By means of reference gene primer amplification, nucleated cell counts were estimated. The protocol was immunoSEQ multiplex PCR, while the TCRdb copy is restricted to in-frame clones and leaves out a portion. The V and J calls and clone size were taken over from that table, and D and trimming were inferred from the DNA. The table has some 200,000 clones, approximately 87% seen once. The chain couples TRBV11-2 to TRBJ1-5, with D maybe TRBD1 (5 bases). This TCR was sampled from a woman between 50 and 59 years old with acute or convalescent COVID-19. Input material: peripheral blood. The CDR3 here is CASSSGYDQPQHF. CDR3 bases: TGTGCCAGCAGCTCAGGGTACGATCAGCCCCAGCATTTT.